This T cell receptor beta chain derives from a study of a mutant IDH1 vaccine in newly diagnosed glioma. Produced via immunoSEQ multiplex PCR; TCRdb's table is partial and in-frame only. The sample records roughly 74,000 clones, more than 70% being singletons. This CDR3 is built from 15 residues. Germline CDR1 reads SGHTA; CDR2 reads FQGTGA. J lost 4 bases, V lost 3 bases, and 1 base had no gene match. Time point defined: week 23, last vaccination. Each dose of the vaccine consisted of 300 ug of mutant IDH1 20-mer peptide, with topical imiquimod. Remarks on this clone: Its specificity is not known.

Sequencing used PBMCs, obtained from a glioma patient whose treatment included an IDH1 peptide vaccine. The chain links TRBV7-3 to TRBJ2-3, with 13 bases matching TRBD2. The clonotype comes from a woman in her forties or fifties with glioma. CDR3 nucleotides: TGTGCCAGCAGCTTCGGGACTAGCGGGGCAGATACGCAGTATTTT. It encodes CASSFGTSGADTQYF.